This entry lists 15 T cell receptor beta chains sequenced from one sample in a study of identifying expanded T cells in peripheral blood (dated by TCRdb to between 2018 and 2021). Library method: the immunoSEQ multiplex PCR assay. TCRdb's version of the immuneACCESS table is confined to in-frame rearrangements and falls short of the full clone set. An unresolved V gene accounts for under half of the shortfall where checked; the remainder is of unknown origin. The sample table lists about 85,000 clones, 89% of them with a count of one. The ten biggest clones cover around 2.7% of the sample. Sequenced material: blood. The source is a person between 18 and 70 years old in good health.

The chain combines TRBV28 with TRBJ1-4, with D possibly TRBD1 on 6 matching bases. The CDR3 is 15 amino acids. Trimming shortened V by 0 bases and J by 8 bases, and 13 bases separated the two germline ends. The germline V gene has CDR1 MDHEN and CDR2 SYDVKM. The CDR3 coding sequence is TGTGCCAGCAGTTTATGGGGGGCGGATGACGAAAAACTGTTTTTT. Translation gives CASSLWGADDEKLFF.

In DNA, the CDR3 is TGCAGCGTCGCAGGGGAGGGACAGCCCCAGCATTTT. It specifies CSVAGEGQPQHF. The rearrangement joins TRBV29-1 to TRBJ1-5; possible D gene TRBD1, 6 bases. Per the germline V gene, CDR1 is SQVTM and CDR2 is ANQGSEA. There are 12 residues in the CDR3. The V end lost 6 bases, the J end lost 7 bases, and 13 bases lay between the germline ends.

The V and J genes are TRBV29-1 and TRBJ2-1, with D perhaps TRBD1 or TRBD2 (5 bases each). CDR1 and CDR2 from the germline V gene are SQVTM and ANQGSEA. The V gene lost 6 bases and the J gene lost 3 bases, with 12 bases spanning the gap. The CDR3 is 13 amino acids. The chain's CDR3 is CSVRDGLYNEQFF. Here the CDR3 DNA reads TGCAGCGTCCGGGACGGACTCTACAATGAGCAGTTCTTC.

This chain links TRBV9 with TRBJ2-7; D unresolved. The V gene lost 0 bases and the J gene lost 4 bases, with 14 bases spanning the gap. CDR1 and CDR2 from the germline V gene are SGDLS and YYNGEE. The CDR3 loop spans 15 amino acids. The CDR3 region is CASSVGASINYEQYF. Written as DNA, the CDR3 is TGTGCCAGCAGCGTAGGTGCTAGTATCAATTACGAGCAGTACTTC.

The chain uses TRBV7-3 and TRBJ2-1; D call uncertain. CDR1 SGHTA and CDR2 FQGTGA come from the germline V gene. V lost 2 bases and J 0 bases, leaving 8 bases between the germline ends. The length of the CDR3 is 15 residues. In nucleotides, the CDR3 is TGTGCCAGCAGCTTAGTCGGAAGCTCCTACAATGAGCAGTTCTTC. It codes for CASSLVGSSYNEQFF.

The gene calls are TRBV29-1 and TRBJ1-4, with TRBD1 matching over 7 bases. Germline CDR1 is SQVTM and CDR2 is ANQGSEA. The CDR3 is 11 residues long. J lost 13 bases, V lost 8 bases, and 10 bases had no gene match. Here the CDR3 reads CSSRTGEGLFF. The CDR3, as DNA: TGCAGCTCAAGGACAGGCGAGGGACTGTTTTTT.

V and J are TRBV19 and TRBJ1-5, with D unresolved. The germline gives CDR1 LNHDA, CDR2 SQIVND (reference sequence). Trimming took off 5 bases at V and 7 bases at J, with 21 bases between the two ends. This CDR3 contains 16 residues. CDR3 loop: CASSAGGQNSWQPQHF. As DNA, the CDR3 is TGTGCCAGTAGTGCGGGAGGGCAGAACTCTTGGCAGCCCCAGCATTTT.

The rearrangement links TRBV5-1 to TRBJ1-1; unclear D gene. CDR3 length equals 14 residues. V shed 2 bases and J shed 4 bases, with 12 bases lying between them. Germline CDR1 is SGHRS and CDR2 is YFSETQ. The CDR3 DNA follows: TGCGCCAGCAGCTTAGGAGGGTCGGGCACTGAAGCTTTCTTT. As protein: CASSLGGSGTEAFF.

The genes are TRBV25-1 and TRBJ1-1; TRBD1 is a possible D gene (5 bases). V lost 1 base and J lost 5, with 14 bases in between. The CDR3 extends over 15 amino acids. Germline CDR1 is MGHDK and CDR2 is SYGVNS. Written as DNA, the CDR3 is TGTGCCAGCAGTGAATGGGGTAGGGGAGGAACTGAAGCTTTCTTT. The encoded protein is CASSEWGRGGTEAFF.

The V gene is TRBV10-1, the J gene TRBJ2-3; 7 nucleotides line up with TRBD2. V dropped 5 bases and J dropped 2; count of bases not matched to a gene: 16. The CDR3 runs to 18 residues. Germline V gene data show CDR1 as WNHNN and CDR2 as SYGVQD (reference sequence). The CDR3 DNA reads as TGCGCCAGCAGTCATTTGAGGGGCGGGAGCGCCACCACAGATACGCAGTATTTT. Residues: CASSHLRGGSATTDTQYF.

The chain links TRBV10-3 to TRBJ1-1, with D possibly TRBD1 on 6 matching bases. Trimming took 8 bases from V and 2 from J, leaving 12 bases between them. Germline V CDR1 and CDR2: ENHRY, SYGVKD. There are 13 residues in the CDR3. The CDR3 nucleotides read TGTGCCATCGGGGACACCCTTAACACTGAAGCTTTCTTT. This gives the protein CAIGDTLNTEAFF.

This clone was seen more than once but under ten times. For the CDR3, the DNA is TGTGCCAGCAGCCCCATAGGGTCCGATCAGCCCCAGCATTTT. Translated, it gives CASSPIGSDQPQHF. The chain recombines TRBV14 with TRBJ1-5; D not resolved. V gave up 4 bases and J gave up 5 bases, with 12 bases separating them. The CDR3 contains 14 residues. Germline lookup yields CDR1 SGHDN and CDR2 FVKESK.

V and J are TRBV9 and TRBJ2-3; 13 bases agree with TRBD2. The V segment lost 3 bases and the J segment 6 bases; nucleotides outside the gene matches: 7. Per germline, CDR1 SGDLS and CDR2 YYNGEE. This CDR3 contains 16 residues. In DNA form, the CDR3 reads TGTGCCAGCAGCGGTAGTCCGACTAGCGGGAGGGATACGCAGTATTTT. This sequence encodes CASSGSPTSGRDTQYF. Combining the CDR3 with reference TRBV9 and TRBJ2-3 gives the whole variable domain DSGVTQTPKHLITATGQRVTLRCSPRSGDLSVYWYQQSLDQGLQFLIQYYNGEERAKGNILERFSAQQFPDLHSELNLSSLELGDSALYFCASSGSPTSGRDTQYFGPGTRLTVL.

The rearrangement uses TRBV6-6 and TRBJ2-7; TRBD1 matches 8 bases. Germline trimming cut 6 bases from V and 3 bases from J; bases unmatched to any gene: 7. Germline V gene sequence: CDR1 MNHNY, CDR2 SVGAGI (reference sequence). This CDR3 contains 14 residues. CDR3 DNA sequence: TGTGCCAGCAGGTCCGGACAGGGCTTCTACGAGCAGTACTTC. The encoded protein is CASRSGQGFYEQYF.

The chain combines TRBV27 with TRBJ2-7, with 15 bases lining up with TRBD2. V was pared by 0 bases and J by 5 bases, with 8 bases of the junction left unmatched. The V gene's germline CDR1 is MNHEY and CDR2 SMNVEV (reference sequence). The CDR3 has 18 amino acids. This CDR3 reads CASSLSRTSGRVRNEQYF. The CDR3 nucleotides read TGTGCCAGCAGTTTATCTAGGACTAGCGGGAGGGTAAGGAACGAGCAGTACTTC.